The 8 T cell receptor beta chains listed next were all sequenced from one sample in a study of blood T cells in healthy people across ages. A J-beta primer mix and a sample-barcoded 5' primer were used in a second PCR of roughly 7 to 12 cycles. TCRdb reprocessed the 5' RACE reads with MiXCR, giving one entry per CDR3 protein. The table includes about 800,000 distinct CDR3 sequences, roughly 25% detected once. This sample also appeared in a second study, on T cells of mothers and their children.

What was sequenced was blood. The receptors here all came from a boy between 10 and 17 years old in good health.

CDR3 sequence reads: CASRGALAGSYEQYF. The CDR3, as DNA: TGTGCCAGCAGGGGGGCACTAGCGGGCTCCTACGAGCAGTACTTC. The gene calls are TRBV12-3 or TRBV12-4 and TRBJ2-5, with 9 bases identical to TRBD2. The end of the DNA aligns better with TRBJ2-7, so the J call may be wrong. CDR3 length: 15 amino acids.

This clonotype appeared many times. The rearrangement joins TRBV7-3 to TRBJ1-2; D uncertain. Looked up from germline, CDR1 is SGHTA and CDR2 is FQGTGA. V shed 5 bases and J shed 5 bases, with 12 bases lying between them. The CDR3 contains 13 residues. The CDR3 reads CASSQETGYGYTF. The DNA of the CDR3 is TGTGCCAGCAGCCAAGAGACCGGATATGGCTACACCTTC.

V is TRBV7-2 and J is TRBJ2-7; a possible D gene is TRBD1 (6 bases). The CDR3 is 13 residues long. Germline assignment: CDR1 SGHTA and CDR2 FQGNSA. V gave up 5 bases and J gave up 3 bases, with 11 bases separating them. DNA of the CDR3: TGTGCCAGCAGCGGACAGTTTCTCTACGAGCAGTACTTC. The encoded protein is CASSGQFLYEQYF.

This clonotype occurred a few times. The chain is built from TRBV18 and TRBJ2-5; D unresolved. Judging by the DNA end, TRBJ2-7 fits better; the J call may be wrong. Germline assignment: CDR1 KGHSH and CDR2 LQKENI. This CDR3 is built from 16 residues. The CDR3 spells CASSPNALTTSYEQYF. CDR3 DNA sequence: TGTGCCAGCTCACCTAACGCCCTCACAACTTCCTACGAGCAGTACTTC.

This chain connects TRBV6-1 to TRBJ2-2; D unclear. Trimming took off 5 bases at V and 1 base at J, with 14 bases between the two ends. This CDR3 has 16 amino acids. Looked up from germline, CDR1 is MNHNS and CDR2 is SASEGT. In DNA, the CDR3 is TGTGCCAGCAGTACATACGGGCCCTGGAACACCGGGGAGCTGTTTTTT. Residues: CASSTYGPWNTGELFF.

Comment on this clonotype: At one end, the junction sequence differs from germline, possibly due to a read error. This rearrangement joins TRBV6-1 to TRBJ1-2, with D uncertain. Germline V lookup: CDR1 MNHNS, CDR2 SASEGT. The CDR3 is 14 residues long. CDR3 DNA: TGCGCCAGCAGTGAAGGTGCGGGGAATTATGGCTACACCTTC. It codes for CASSEGAGNYGYTF.

This clonotype was detected a few times. The chain combines TRBV7-9 with TRBJ2-5, with a tentative D call TRBD2 (5 bases). The better agreement between TRBJ2-1 and the DNA end casts doubt on the J call. This CDR3 region has 16 residues. The germline V gene encodes CDR1 SEHNR and CDR2 FQNEAQ (reference sequence). DNA for the CDR3: TGTGCCAGCAGCTTCCTTCCCGGGGTACACGAGAATGAGCAGTTCTTC. Translating gives CASSFLPGVHENEQFF.

This clonotype has only a few counts. This chain links TRBV7-2 with TRBJ1-4; D gene uncertain. CDR3 length: 15 amino acids. Germline-derived CDR1 and CDR2 are SGHTA and FQGNSA. V lost 2 bases and J 0 bases, leaving 7 bases between the germline ends. The CDR3 loop reads CASSLSGSTNEKLFF. CDR3 sequence (DNA): TGTGCCAGCAGCTTATCAGGATCAACTAATGAAAAACTGTTTTTT.